What follows are 20 T cell receptor beta chains derived from one specimen sequenced in a study of shared clonotypes between healthy human individuals. Sequenced by immunoSEQ multiplex PCR; TCRdb stores in-frame clones only, minus some. The sample has some 2,100,000 clones, 90% to 97% seen once. What was sequenced was naive CD4+ T cells sorted from blood. Indicated subset: CD45RA+ positively selected. These TCRs come from a man aged 18-30 years in good health.

The rearrangement links TRBV4-3 to TRBJ2-3; tentative D call: TRBD2 (6 bases). This CDR3 is built from 15 residues. Germline V gives CDR1 LGHNA, CDR2 YSLEER. Trimming took off 0 bases at V and 4 bases at J, with 11 bases between the two ends. The CDR3 DNA sequence: TGCGCCAGCAGCCAAGATCCAGCGGGCCCAGATACGCAGTATTTT. It codes for CASSQDPAGPDTQYF.

This sequence joins TRBV2 and TRBJ1-6; TRBD1 matches 7 bases. Germline CDR1 SNHLY, CDR2 FYNNEI. The length of the CDR3 is 15 residues. The V gene end was trimmed by 6 bases and the J gene end by 9 bases; junction bases not matched to a gene: 11. CDR3 DNA: TGTGCCAGCAGAAACCAGGGGGATTCGGTTTCACCCCTCCACTTT. This encodes CASRNQGDSVSPLHF.

This clone was seen just once. The CDR3 region is CASRLDNSPLHF. The CDR3 region has the DNA TGTGCCAGTAGGCTGGATAATTCACCCCTCCACTTT. The V gene is TRBV19, the J gene TRBJ1-6; D is uncertain. This CDR3 has 12 residues. Trimming left V 6 bases short and J 5 bases short, with 5 bases between. CDR1 is LNHDA, CDR2 SQIVND, per germline (reference sequence).

The chain combines TRBV7-2 with TRBJ1-1, with 8 bases that match TRBD1. Germline V CDR1 and CDR2: SGHTA, FQGNSA. The CDR3 is made up of 14 amino acids. V was pared by 5 bases and J by 4 bases, with 6 bases of the junction left unmatched. Here the CDR3 reads CASSPQGAVTEAFF. The CDR3 DNA follows: TGTGCCAGCAGCCCCCAGGGGGCCGTCACTGAAGCTTTCTTT.

The chain joins TRBV28 to TRBJ1-2; unclear D gene. The V and J ends lost 3 bases and 3 bases respectively, with 8 bases between them. CDR3 length: 13 amino acids. CDR1 and CDR2 from the germline V gene are MDHEN and SYDVKM. CDR3 loop: CASSFGEYYGYTF. Written as DNA, the CDR3 is TGTGCCAGCAGTTTCGGGGAATACTATGGCTACACCTTC.

The V and J genes are TRBV10-3 and TRBJ1-1, with D unclear. The V and J ends lost 6 bases and 3 bases respectively, with 14 bases between them. The CDR3 covers 14 residues. Germline lookup yields CDR1 ENHRY and CDR2 SYGVKD. The CDR3 region has the DNA TGTGCCATCAGCCGGCGGGTGACGGACACTGAAGCTTTCTTT. It specifies CAISRRVTDTEAFF.

The chain couples TRBV6-1 to TRBJ2-7; 7 nucleotides match TRBD1. V trimming: 1 base; J trimming: 1 base; junction bases outside the gene matches: 1. The germline CDR1 and CDR2 sequences are MNHNS and SASEGT. CDR3 length: 14 residues. The DNA of the CDR3 is TGTGCCAGCAGTGAAGACAGGGGATCCTACGAGCAGTACTTC. This encodes CASSEDRGSYEQYF.

The V call is TRBV10-1, the J call TRBJ1-5, with 8 bases fitting TRBD1. The CDR3 spans 16 residues. The V and J ends lost 8 bases and 4 bases, in that order; junction bases with no gene match: 13. Germline V lookup: CDR1 WNHNN, CDR2 SYGVQD (reference sequence). CDR3 DNA: TGCGCCAGCGAAAGGACAGGGCGAGGGGCTAATCAGCCCCAGCATTTT. Translation gives CASERTGRGANQPQHF.

The chain combines TRBV28 with TRBJ1-5; D is possibly TRBD1 (6 bases). The germline gives CDR1 MDHEN, CDR2 SYDVKM. The CDR3 length is 15 residues. The germline V and J ends were trimmed by 5 bases and 0 bases, with 11 bases remaining between them. Here the CDR3 reads CASSPRGISNQPQHF. Here the CDR3 DNA reads TGTGCCAGCAGTCCGAGGGGGATTAGCAATCAGCCCCAGCATTTT.

The gene calls are TRBV2 and TRBJ1-5; 9 positions agree with TRBD1. Trimming cost V 7 bases and J 1 base; bases outside gene matches: 5. Germline V gene sequence: CDR1 SNHLY, CDR2 FYNNEI. The CDR3 loop spans 15 amino acids. CDR3 nucleotides: TGTGCCAGCAAGGCGGACAGGGGCAGCAATCAGCCCCAGCATTTT. It is translated as CASKADRGSNQPQHF. Using reference TRBV2 and TRBJ1-5 for the parts outside the CDR3, the full variable domain is EPEVTQTPSHQVTQMGQEVILRCVPISNHLYFYWYRQILGQKVEFLVSFYNNEISEKSEIFDDQFSVERPDGSNFTLKIRSTKLEDSAMYFCASKADRGSNQPQHFGDGTRLSIL.

V is TRBV7-2 and J is TRBJ2-7; 9 nucleotides match TRBD2. V gave up 1 base and J gave up 2 bases; unmatched junction bases: 9. The germline V gene has CDR1 SGHTA and CDR2 FQGNSA. CDR3 length: 17 amino acids. CDR3: CASSLVVPSGRPYEQYF. For the CDR3, the DNA is TGTGCCAGCAGCTTAGTGGTCCCAAGCGGGAGGCCCTACGAGCAGTACTTC.

The J gene is TRBJ1-4, the V gene TRBV6-5; D remains unclear. Per the germline V gene, CDR1 is MNHEY and CDR2 is SVGAGI. V lost 5 bases to trimming and J lost 2 bases, with 9 bases between them. The CDR3 length is 14 residues. CDR3 sequence: CASSKLETNEKLFF. The DNA of the CDR3 is TGTGCCAGCAGTAAACTCGAGACTAATGAAAAACTGTTTTTT.

The chain recombines TRBV7-9 with TRBJ2-7; a possible D gene is TRBD1 (6 bases). V was cut by 5 bases and J by 3 bases, with 14 bases left in between. The CDR3 runs 14 residues. Germline V gene data show CDR1 as SEHNR and CDR2 as FQNEAQ (reference sequence). The chain's CDR3 is CASSMTGHYYEQYF. The CDR3, as DNA: TGTGCCAGCAGCATGACAGGACACTACTACGAGCAGTACTTC.

Concerning this clone itself: Other DNA sequences within the sample encode an identical CDR3. This chain links TRBV7-6 with TRBJ2-2, with 12 bases that match TRBD2. CDR1 is SGHVS and CDR2 is FNYEAQ in the germline V gene. The CDR3 extends over 16 amino acids. The ends lost 6 bases at V and 3 bases at J; junction bases unmatched: 5. CDR3 sequence reads: CASSPRLAGDTGELFF. CDR3 nucleotide sequence: TGTGCCAGCAGTCCCAGACTAGCGGGGGACACCGGGGAGCTGTTTTTT.

The rearrangement joins TRBV30 to TRBJ1-4, with TRBD1 matching 7 bases. In germline, CDR1 is GTSNPN, CDR2 SVGIG (reference sequence). The CDR3 has 15 residues. The V and J ends lost 1 base and 8 bases, in that order; junction bases with no gene match: 10. CDR3 DNA sequence: TGTGCCTGGAGTGCTGGGGAGGGGGCGGAGGAAAAACTGTTTTTT. Its protein product is CAWSAGEGAEEKLFF.

The chain links TRBV19 to TRBJ1-2, with D unclear. The CDR3 runs 12 residues. Germline assignment: CDR1 LNHDA and CDR2 SQIVND (reference sequence). Trimming took 8 bases from V and 1 from J, leaving 8 bases between them. CDR3 coding DNA: TGTGCCAGTTCACAGCTTAACTATGGCTACACCTTC. Its protein is CASSQLNYGYTF.

This clone was seen only once. Within the sample, other DNA sequences also encode this same CDR3. This chain links TRBV5-1 with TRBJ2-1; 9 bases fit TRBD2. Germline V gives CDR1 SGHRS, CDR2 YFSETQ. The CDR3 extends over 15 amino acids. The V segment lost 4 bases and the J segment 4 bases; nucleotides outside the gene matches: 6. The CDR3 loop is CASSTSGGTYNEQFF. The CDR3, as DNA: TGCGCCAGCAGCACAAGCGGGGGGACATACAATGAGCAGTTCTTC.

The gene calls are TRBV7-9 and TRBJ2-5; D could derive from TRBD1 or TRBD2 (5 bases each). The CDR3 covers 16 residues. V was clipped by 1 base and J by 4 bases, with 16 bases between them. CDR1 and CDR2 from the germline V gene are SEHNR and FQNEAQ (reference sequence). Here the CDR3 DNA reads TGTGCCAGCAGCTTAGAGTCCGGGGCTAGGGGAGAGACCCAGTACTTC. Encoded protein: CASSLESGARGETQYF.

V is TRBV14 and J is TRBJ2-1; D gene ambiguous. This CDR3 spans 15 amino acids. Germline CDR1 SGHDN, CDR2 FVKESK. Between the trimmed V and J ends, which lost 1 base and 6 bases, there was a span of 13 bases. The CDR3: CASSQVSTWINEQFF. DNA of the CDR3: TGTGCCAGCAGCCAAGTCTCTACCTGGATCAATGAGCAGTTCTTC.

This rearrangement joins TRBV9 to TRBJ2-1; D remains ambiguous. This CDR3 is built from 13 residues. CDR1 SGDLS and CDR2 YYNGEE come from the germline V gene. The germline V and J ends were trimmed by 3 bases and 6 bases, with 10 bases remaining between them. CDR3 amino acids: CASSADIFNEQFF. Written as DNA, the CDR3 is TGTGCCAGCAGCGCCGACATTTTCAATGAGCAGTTCTTC. The full variable domain, its missing parts supplied by reference TRBV9 and TRBJ2-1, is DSGVTQTPKHLITATGQRVTLRCSPRSGDLSVYWYQQSLDQGLQFLIQYYNGEERAKGNILERFSAQQFPDLHSELNLSSLELGDSALYFCASSADIFNEQFFGPGTRLTVL.